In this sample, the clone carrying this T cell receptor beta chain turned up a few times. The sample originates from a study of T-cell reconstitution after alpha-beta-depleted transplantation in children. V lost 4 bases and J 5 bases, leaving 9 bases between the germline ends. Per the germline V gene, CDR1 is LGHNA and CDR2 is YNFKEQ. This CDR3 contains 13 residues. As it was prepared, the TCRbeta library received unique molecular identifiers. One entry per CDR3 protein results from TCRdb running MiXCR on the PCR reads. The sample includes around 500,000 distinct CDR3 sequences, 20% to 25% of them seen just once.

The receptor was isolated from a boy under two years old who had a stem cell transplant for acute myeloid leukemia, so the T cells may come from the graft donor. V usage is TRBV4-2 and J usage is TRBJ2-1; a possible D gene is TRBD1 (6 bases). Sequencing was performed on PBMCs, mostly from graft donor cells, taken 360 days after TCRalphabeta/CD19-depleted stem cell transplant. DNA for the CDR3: TGTGCCAGCAGCCGGACAGCGGACAATGAGCAGTTCTTC. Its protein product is CASSRTADNEQFF.